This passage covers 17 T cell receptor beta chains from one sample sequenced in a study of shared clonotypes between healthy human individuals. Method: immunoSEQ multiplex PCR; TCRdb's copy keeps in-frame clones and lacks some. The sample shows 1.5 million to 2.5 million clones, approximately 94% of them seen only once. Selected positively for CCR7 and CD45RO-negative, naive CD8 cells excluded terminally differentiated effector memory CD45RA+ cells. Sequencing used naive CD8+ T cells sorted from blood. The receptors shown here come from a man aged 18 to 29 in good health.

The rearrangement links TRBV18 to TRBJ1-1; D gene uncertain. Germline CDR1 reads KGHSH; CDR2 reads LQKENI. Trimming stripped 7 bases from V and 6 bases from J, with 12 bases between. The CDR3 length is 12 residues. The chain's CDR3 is CASFADDPEAFF. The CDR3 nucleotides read TGTGCCAGCTTCGCAGACGATCCTGAAGCTTTCTTT.

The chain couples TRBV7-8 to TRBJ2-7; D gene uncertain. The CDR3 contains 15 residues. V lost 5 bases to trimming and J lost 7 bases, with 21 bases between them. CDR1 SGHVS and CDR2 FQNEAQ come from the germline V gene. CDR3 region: CASSPRTEYYVEQYF. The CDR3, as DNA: TGTGCCAGCAGCCCGAGGACGGAATATTACGTGGAGCAGTACTTC. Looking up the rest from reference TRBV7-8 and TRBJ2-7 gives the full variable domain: GAGVSQSPRYKVAKRGQDVALRCDPISGHVSLFWYQQALGQGPEFLTYFQNEAQLDKSGLPSDRFFAERPEGSVSTLKIQRTQQEDSAVYLCASSPRTEYYVEQYFGPGTRLTVT.

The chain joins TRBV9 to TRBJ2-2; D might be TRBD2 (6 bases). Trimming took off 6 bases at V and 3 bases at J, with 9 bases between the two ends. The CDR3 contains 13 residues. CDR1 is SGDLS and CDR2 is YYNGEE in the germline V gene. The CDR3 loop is CASNTGDTGELFF. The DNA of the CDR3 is TGTGCCAGCAACACGGGGGACACCGGGGAGCTGTTTTTT.

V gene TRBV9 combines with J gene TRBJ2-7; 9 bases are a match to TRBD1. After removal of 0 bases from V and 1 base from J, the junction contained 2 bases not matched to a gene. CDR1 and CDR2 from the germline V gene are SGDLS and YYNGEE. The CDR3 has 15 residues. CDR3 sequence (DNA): TGTGCCAGCAGCGTAGGGACAGGGGAATCCTACGAGCAGTACTTC. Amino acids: CASSVGTGESYEQYF.

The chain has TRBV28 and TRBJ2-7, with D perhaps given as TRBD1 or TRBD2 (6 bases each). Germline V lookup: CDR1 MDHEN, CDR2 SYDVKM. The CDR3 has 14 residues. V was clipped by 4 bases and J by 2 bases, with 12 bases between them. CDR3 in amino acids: CASSSSGEAYEQYF. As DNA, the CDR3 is TGTGCCAGCAGTTCCTCAGGGGAGGCCTACGAGCAGTACTTC.

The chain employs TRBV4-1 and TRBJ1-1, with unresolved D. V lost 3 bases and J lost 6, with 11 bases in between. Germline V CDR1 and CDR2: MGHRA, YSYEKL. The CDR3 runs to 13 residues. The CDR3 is CASSQPTGAEAFF. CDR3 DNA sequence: TGCGCCAGCAGCCAGCCGACGGGAGCTGAAGCTTTCTTT.

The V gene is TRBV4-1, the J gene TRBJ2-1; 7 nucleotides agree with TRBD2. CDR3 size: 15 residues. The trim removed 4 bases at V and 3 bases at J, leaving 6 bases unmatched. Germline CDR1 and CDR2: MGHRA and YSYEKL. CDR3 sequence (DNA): TGCGCCAGCAGCCGCTCCGCGGGGGTCTACAATGAGCAGTTCTTC. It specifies CASSRSAGVYNEQFF.

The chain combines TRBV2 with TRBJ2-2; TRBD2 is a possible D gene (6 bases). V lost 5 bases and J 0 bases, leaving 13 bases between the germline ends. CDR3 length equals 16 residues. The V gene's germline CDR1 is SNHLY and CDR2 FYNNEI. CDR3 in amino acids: CASSFPGGANTGELFF. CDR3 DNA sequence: TGTGCCAGCAGTTTCCCAGGAGGGGCGAACACCGGGGAGCTGTTTTTT.

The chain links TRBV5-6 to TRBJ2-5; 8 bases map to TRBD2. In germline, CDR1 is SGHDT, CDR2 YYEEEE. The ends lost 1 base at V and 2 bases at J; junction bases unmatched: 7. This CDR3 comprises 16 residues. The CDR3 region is CASSLLEVAGQETQYF. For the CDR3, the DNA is TGTGCCAGCAGCTTGCTCGAGGTAGCGGGGCAAGAGACCCAGTACTTC.

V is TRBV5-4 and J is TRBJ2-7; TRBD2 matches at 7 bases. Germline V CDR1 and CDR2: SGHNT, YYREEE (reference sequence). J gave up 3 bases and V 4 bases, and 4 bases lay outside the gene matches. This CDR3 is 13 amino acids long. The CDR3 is CASSRDYLYEQYF. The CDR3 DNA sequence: TGTGCCAGCAGCCGGGACTACCTCTACGAGCAGTACTTC.

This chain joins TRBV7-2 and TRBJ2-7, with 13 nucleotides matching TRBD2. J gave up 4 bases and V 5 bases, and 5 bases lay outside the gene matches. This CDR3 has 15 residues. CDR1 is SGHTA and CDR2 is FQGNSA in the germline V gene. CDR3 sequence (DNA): TGTGCCAGCAGCCGACTAGCGGGGGGTGGGTACGAGCAGTACTTC. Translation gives CASSRLAGGGYEQYF.

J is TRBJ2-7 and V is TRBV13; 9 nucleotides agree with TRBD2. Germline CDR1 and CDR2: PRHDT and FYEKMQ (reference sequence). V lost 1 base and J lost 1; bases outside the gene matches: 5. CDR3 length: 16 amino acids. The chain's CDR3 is CASSLAGSGGSYEQYF. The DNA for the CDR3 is TGTGCCAGCAGCTTAGCGGGTAGCGGGGGATCCTACGAGCAGTACTTC.

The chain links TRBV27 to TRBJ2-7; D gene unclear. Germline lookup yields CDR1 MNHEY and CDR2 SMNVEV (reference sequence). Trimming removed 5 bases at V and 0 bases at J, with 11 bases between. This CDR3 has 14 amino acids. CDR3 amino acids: CASSPLGPSYEQYF. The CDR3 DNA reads TGTGCCAGCAGTCCCCTTGGCCCCTCCTACGAGCAGTACTTC.

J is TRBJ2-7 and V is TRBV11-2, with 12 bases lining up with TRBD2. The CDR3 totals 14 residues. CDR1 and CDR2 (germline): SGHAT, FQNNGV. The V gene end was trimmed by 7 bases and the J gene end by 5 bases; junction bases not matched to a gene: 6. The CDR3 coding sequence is TGTGCCAGCACCCTACTAGCGGGAGGAAACGAGCAGTACTTC. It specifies CASTLLAGGNEQYF.

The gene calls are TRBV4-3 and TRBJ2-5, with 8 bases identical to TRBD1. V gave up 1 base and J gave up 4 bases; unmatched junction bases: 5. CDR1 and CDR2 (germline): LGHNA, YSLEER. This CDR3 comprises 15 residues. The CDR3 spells CASSQVQGAGETQYF. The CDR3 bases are TGCGCCAGCAGCCAAGTGCAGGGGGCGGGAGAGACCCAGTACTTC.

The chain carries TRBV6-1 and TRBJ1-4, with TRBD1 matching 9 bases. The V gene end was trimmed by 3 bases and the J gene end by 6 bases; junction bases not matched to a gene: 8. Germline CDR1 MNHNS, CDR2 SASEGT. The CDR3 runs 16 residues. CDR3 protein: CASSDQDRGLDEKLFF. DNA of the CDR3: TGTGCCAGCAGTGACCAGGACAGGGGATTGGATGAAAAACTGTTTTTT.

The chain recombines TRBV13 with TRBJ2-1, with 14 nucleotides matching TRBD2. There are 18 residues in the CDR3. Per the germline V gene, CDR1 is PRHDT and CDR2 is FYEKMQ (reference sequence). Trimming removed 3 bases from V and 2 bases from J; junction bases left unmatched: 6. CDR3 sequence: CASSLGLAGVIPYNEQFF. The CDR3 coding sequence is TGTGCCAGCAGCTTGGGACTAGCGGGAGTAATCCCCTACAATGAGCAGTTCTTC.